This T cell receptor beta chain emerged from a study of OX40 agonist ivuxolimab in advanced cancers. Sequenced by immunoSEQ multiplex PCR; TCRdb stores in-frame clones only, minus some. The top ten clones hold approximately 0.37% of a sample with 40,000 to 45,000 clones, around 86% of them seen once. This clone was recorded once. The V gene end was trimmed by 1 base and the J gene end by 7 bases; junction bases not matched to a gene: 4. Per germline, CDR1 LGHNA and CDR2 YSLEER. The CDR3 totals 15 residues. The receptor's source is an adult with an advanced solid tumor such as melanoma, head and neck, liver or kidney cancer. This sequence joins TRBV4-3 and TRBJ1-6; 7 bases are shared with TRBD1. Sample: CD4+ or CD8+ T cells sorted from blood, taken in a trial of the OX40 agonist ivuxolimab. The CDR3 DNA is TGCGCCAGCAGCCAAGTCCAGGGGGGCAATTCACCCCTCCACTTT. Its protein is CASSQVQGGNSPLHF.